This T cell receptor beta chain was identified during a study of OX40 agonist ivuxolimab in advanced cancers. Whole-study findings and limits: The study observed clonal expansion of CD4+ and CD8+ blood T cells by week 6 at 0.1 to 3.0 mg/kg. Expanded clones tended on average to be more numerous among CD8+ T cells than CD4+.

The table came from immunoSEQ multiplex PCR; TCRdb's copy has only in-frame clones and leaves some out. The sample gives about 68,000 clones, about 83% of which show up once; approximately 1.4% is in the top ten. V lost 4 bases and J lost 7, with 23 bases in between. In germline, CDR1 is SGHKS, CDR2 YYEKEE (reference sequence). The CDR3 is 17 amino acids. Remarks on this clone: The target antigen is unknown.

The chain carries TRBV5-5 and TRBJ1-4, with D hard to call. This TCR was recovered from an adult with an advanced solid tumor such as melanoma, head and neck, liver or kidney cancer. The sequenced sample was CD4+ or CD8+ T cells sorted from blood, obtained in a trial of the OX40 agonist ivuxolimab. CDR3: CASSPSGFRGLGEKLFF. In DNA form, the CDR3 reads TGTGCCAGCAGCCCGTCCGGCTTTCGTGGATTGGGTGAAAAACTGTTTTTT.